Presented here are 31 T cell receptor beta chains from one specimen sequenced in a study of cytomegalovirus exposure and HLA in healthy donors. The data were produced by immunoSEQ multiplex PCR, yet TCRdb's version contains in-frame clones alone and is incomplete. The table has approximately 270,000 clones, about 90% seen once. Sequencing used PBMCs. These receptors came from a man younger than 30 in good health and CMV-seropositive.

The chain has TRBV7-9 and TRBJ1-4; D gene unclear. The ends were cut back, 7 bases at V and 8 bases at J, with 8 bases in the middle. Germline V gives CDR1 SEHNR, CDR2 FQNEAQ (reference sequence). The CDR3 totals 11 residues. The CDR3 reads CASTQGEKLFF. In nucleotides, the CDR3 is TGTGCCAGCACCCAAGGCGAAAAACTGTTTTTT.

The chain combines TRBV6-5 with TRBJ2-1; D is possibly TRBD2 (6 bases). The CDR3 spans 14 residues. The V gene lost 2 bases and the J gene lost 10 bases, with 15 bases spanning the gap. Germline V gives CDR1 MNHEY, CDR2 SVGAGI. Written as DNA, the CDR3 is TGTGCCAGCAGTTACCGGGGGAGACTCGGGGAGCAGTTCTTC. It encodes CASSYRGRLGEQFF.

The V and J genes are TRBV19 and TRBJ2-7; 11 bases match TRBD2. The CDR3 runs 13 residues. CDR1 LNHDA and CDR2 SQIVND come from the germline V gene (reference sequence). Germline trimming cut 6 bases from V and 5 bases from J; bases unmatched to any gene: 3. The CDR3 loop reads CASRVTSGNEQYF. The CDR3 DNA is TGTGCCAGTAGAGTGACTAGCGGGAACGAGCAGTACTTC.

The CDR3 nucleotides are TGTGCCAGCAGCTTGCCCGACCCGAGCTTCTCCTACGAGCAGTACTTC. Residues: CASSLPDPSFSYEQYF. This sequence joins TRBV11-2 and TRBJ2-7; D gene ambiguous. Germline lookup yields CDR1 SGHAT and CDR2 FQNNGV. This CDR3 has 16 residues. The V gene lost 3 bases and the J gene lost 0 bases, with 15 bases spanning the gap.

The chain links TRBV5-1 to TRBJ1-2, with 9 bases aligning to TRBD1. Germline trimming cut 2 bases from V and 5 bases from J; bases unmatched to any gene: 4. This CDR3 contains 14 residues. Germline-derived CDR1 and CDR2 are SGHRS and YFSETQ. The CDR3: CASSLQGAGYGYTF. The CDR3 DNA follows: TGCGCCAGCAGCTTACAGGGGGCAGGGTATGGCTACACCTTC.

A few counts support this clone. The chain uses TRBV7-9 and TRBJ1-2; D may be TRBD1 (5 bases). The CDR3 spans 15 residues. Germline V gene data show CDR1 as SEHNR and CDR2 as FQNEAQ (reference sequence). V lost 5 bases, J lost 8 bases, and 21 bases lay in between. This CDR3 reads CASSPERSLRDGYTF. The CDR3 bases are TGTGCCAGCAGCCCAGAGCGGTCATTGAGGGACGGCTACACCTTC.

About this clone: Other DNA variants within this sample encode the same CDR3. The chain is built from TRBV6-5 and TRBJ1-2, with D unclear. This CDR3 region has 13 residues. CDR1 and CDR2 (germline): MNHEY, SVGAGI. The V and J ends lost 2 bases and 1 base respectively, with 5 bases between them. The CDR3 bases are TGTGCCAGCAGTTACGACCGTAACTATGGCTACACCTTC. Translated: CASSYDRNYGYTF.

This clone was seen a single time. This chain connects TRBV15 to TRBJ2-7; TRBD2 matches at 8 bases. Per germline, CDR1 LNHNV and CDR2 YYDKDF (reference sequence). With 4 bases clipped from V and 4 bases from J, the junction kept 21 bases outside the gene matches. This CDR3 has 19 amino acids. CDR3 in amino acids: CATSTRSLEQREFWYEQYF. The CDR3 region has the DNA TGTGCCACCAGCACCAGAAGCTTAGAACAGCGGGAGTTTTGGTACGAGCAGTACTTC. The full variable domain, completed using reference TRBV15 and TRBJ2-7, is DAMVIQNPRYQVTQFGKPVTLSCSQTLNHNVMYWYQQKSSQAPKLLFHYYDKDFNNEADTPDNFQSRRPNTSFCFLDIRSPGLGDTAMYLCATSTRSLEQREFWYEQYFGPGTRLTVT.

In this sample, this clone turned up a few times. The chain employs TRBV6-6 and TRBJ2-7; D is undetermined. The CDR3 totals 11 residues. The ends were cut back, 2 bases at V and 6 bases at J, with 5 bases in the middle. From germline, CDR1 is MNHNY and CDR2 SVGAGI (reference sequence). The CDR3 DNA reads TGTGCCAGCAGTTACCTGTCCGAGCAGTACTTC. It yields the protein CASSYLSEQYF.

V gene TRBV27 combines with J gene TRBJ2-1; 9 bases are a match to TRBD1. The germline CDR1 and CDR2 sequences are MNHEY and SMNVEV (reference sequence). V shed 8 bases, J shed 6 bases, and the junction held 8 bases outside the gene matches. This CDR3 region has 14 residues. The CDR3 here is CASRRDRVANEQFF. Written as DNA, the CDR3 is TGTGCCAGCCGCCGGGACAGGGTCGCCAATGAGCAGTTCTTC.

The chain couples TRBV7-9 to TRBJ2-7; perhaps TRBD2 as D (5 bases). The CDR3 is made up of 12 amino acids. Germline V gene data show CDR1 as SEHNR and CDR2 as FQNEAQ (reference sequence). V shed 5 bases and J shed 4 bases, with 9 bases lying between them. CDR3 DNA: TGTGCCAGCAGCAATAGCGCTTACGAGCAGTACTTC. Its translation: CASSNSAYEQYF.

This clone was counted a single time. The gene calls are TRBV6-1 and TRBJ1-1, with 7 nucleotides matching TRBD1. CDR3 length: 14 residues. The germline gives CDR1 MNHNS, CDR2 SASEGT. V gave up 2 bases and J gave up 4 bases; unmatched junction bases: 4. The CDR3 spells CASSEPGGGTEAFF. The CDR3 nucleotides are TGTGCCAGCAGTGAACCAGGGGGAGGCACTGAAGCTTTCTTT.

In regard to this clone: This sample also contains other DNA sequences that code for the same CDR3. The chain recombines TRBV18 with TRBJ1-1; 8 nucleotides line up with TRBD1. Trimming removed 2 bases from V and 5 bases from J; junction bases left unmatched: 4. The germline gives CDR1 KGHSH, CDR2 LQKENI. The length of the CDR3 is 14 residues. The CDR3 protein is CASSPSRGRTEAFF. DNA for the CDR3: TGTGCCAGCTCACCAAGCAGGGGGCGAACTGAAGCTTTCTTT.

The V call is TRBV4-1, the J call TRBJ2-3, with D uncertain. This CDR3 has 15 residues. Trimming cost V 6 bases and J 0 bases, with 13 bases left between them. Germline CDR1 MGHRA, CDR2 YSYEKL. CDR3 amino acids: CASRLWTASTDTQYF. CDR3 DNA sequence: TGCGCCAGCAGACTTTGGACGGCCAGCACAGATACGCAGTATTTT.

This chain connects TRBV6-6 to TRBJ2-1, with 7 bases aligning to TRBD2. Germline-derived CDR1 and CDR2 are MNHNY and SVGAGI (reference sequence). This CDR3 region has 12 residues. Trimming cost V 10 bases and J 4 bases; bases outside gene matches: 4. The CDR3 DNA reads as TGTGCCACTTGCGGGGGATACAATGAGCAGTTCTTC. It codes for CATCGGYNEQFF.

CDR3 residues: CASSPPRLNEQFF. DNA for the CDR3: TGCGCCAGCAGCCCCCCCCGTTTAAATGAGCAGTTCTTC. The rearrangement joins TRBV4-1 to TRBJ2-1; D not resolved. The CDR3 has 13 residues. Germline loops: CDR1 MGHRA, CDR2 YSYEKL. V lost 4 bases and J lost 7, with 11 bases in between.

The chain recombines TRBV7-9 with TRBJ2-1; tentative D call: TRBD1 (5 bases). This CDR3 contains 15 residues. V was trimmed by 0 bases and J by 3 bases, leaving 9 bases between them. Germline V lookup: CDR1 SEHNR, CDR2 FQNEAQ (reference sequence). CDR3 in amino acids: CASSLAAGYYNEQFF. CDR3 sequence (DNA): TGTGCCAGCAGCTTAGCGGCAGGGTACTACAATGAGCAGTTCTTC.

The chain carries TRBV15 and TRBJ1-2; TRBD1 agrees at 11 bases. Per the germline V gene, CDR1 is LNHNV and CDR2 is YYDKDF (reference sequence). Trimming cost V 1 base and J 7 bases; bases outside gene matches: 8. The CDR3 has 16 residues. CDR3 amino acids: CATSRGLDRGQSGYTF. The CDR3 DNA sequence: TGTGCCACCAGCAGAGGGTTGGACAGGGGGCAGAGTGGCTACACCTTC.

This chain joins TRBV29-1 and TRBJ2-3, with no clear D. The V and J ends lost 2 bases and 3 bases respectively, with 15 bases between them. The CDR3 sequence is 15 residues long. CDR1 is SQVTM, CDR2 ANQGSEA, per germline. The CDR3 sequence: CSVEWAALSTDTQYF. In nucleotides, the CDR3 is TGCAGCGTTGAATGGGCAGCGCTGTCAACAGATACGCAGTATTTT.

This clone was picked up a small number of times. The chain is built from TRBV6-5 and TRBJ1-2, with D perhaps matching TRBD1 (5 bases). Trimming shortened V by 6 bases and J by 1 base, and 12 bases separated the two germline ends. Germline V gene lookup returns CDR1 MNHEY and CDR2 SVGAGI. The CDR3 consists of 14 residues. CDR3 sequence: CASRSGTGNYGYTF. As DNA, the CDR3 is TGTGCCAGCAGATCTGGGACGGGTAACTATGGCTACACCTTC.

This clone was found once. The chain couples TRBV28 to TRBJ2-1; 9 bases are a match to TRBD1. Germline V gene lookup returns CDR1 MDHEN and CDR2 SYDVKM. The CDR3 length is 16 residues. J lost 8 bases, V lost 5 bases, and 13 bases had no gene match. CDR3 nucleotide sequence: TGTGCCAGCAGTGGCTCCGGGACAGGGACCATTGATGAGCAGTTCTTC. This gives the protein CASSGSGTGTIDEQFF.

The DNA for the CDR3 is TGCAGCGTTGTAGGCAGAAACTATGGCTACACCTTC. The encoded protein is CSVVGRNYGYTF. V and J are TRBV29-1 and TRBJ1-2; D remains unclear. This CDR3 has 12 amino acids. The V end lost 4 bases, the J end lost 2 bases, and 8 bases lay between the germline ends. The V gene's germline CDR1 is SQVTM and CDR2 ANQGSEA.

V is TRBV19 and J is TRBJ1-2, with D unresolved. V was clipped by 3 bases and J by 7 bases, with 9 bases between them. The CDR3 runs 12 residues. Germline lookup yields CDR1 LNHDA and CDR2 SQIVND (reference sequence). The CDR3 bases are TGTGCCAGTAGTATCCCGGGAGTTGGCTACACCTTC. This encodes CASSIPGVGYTF.

The V call is TRBV19, the J call TRBJ1-2, with unresolved D. V was cut by 1 base and J by 5 bases, with 17 bases left in between. The CDR3 covers 16 residues. The V gene's germline CDR1 is LNHDA and CDR2 SQIVND (reference sequence). The CDR3 nucleotides read TGTGCCAGTAGTATAGGCTACAGAACAGCTCTTTATGGCTACACCTTC. Translating gives CASSIGYRTALYGYTF.

In this sample, this clone turned up once. V usage is TRBV2 and J usage is TRBJ1-1; the D gene is possibly TRBD1 (5 bases). The V and J ends lost 6 bases and 5 bases respectively, with 19 bases between them. This CDR3 has 15 residues. Germline-derived CDR1 and CDR2 are SNHLY and FYNNEI. The CDR3: CASRVRGGRGTEAFF. CDR3 sequence (DNA): TGTGCCAGCAGAGTTCGAGGAGGGAGGGGAACTGAAGCTTTCTTT.

This clone has only one observation. The J gene is TRBJ2-1, the V gene TRBV30, with TRBD1 identical over 9 bases. The CDR3 loop spans 13 amino acids. The germline CDR1 and CDR2 sequences are GTSNPN and SVGIG (reference sequence). Unmatched junction bases numbered 7, after V lost 7 bases and J lost 6 bases. The CDR3, as DNA: TGTGCCTCCGGGACAGGGTCCCTCAATGAGCAGTTCTTC. This translates into CASGTGSLNEQFF.

This chain uses TRBV4-2 with TRBJ2-7; TRBD2 aligns across 8 bases. The germline V gene has CDR1 LGHNA and CDR2 YNFKEQ. The CDR3 covers 15 residues. The trim removed 5 bases at V and 4 bases at J, leaving 10 bases unmatched. The CDR3, as DNA: TGTGCCAGCAGCTCTCTTTCGGGAGGGAGGTACGAGCAGTACTTC. Protein: CASSSLSGGRYEQYF.

The V and J genes are TRBV2 and TRBJ2-2, with TRBD2 identical over 16 bases. The CDR3 is 17 residues long. Trimming took 4 bases from V and 8 from J; bases not matched to a gene: 7. Germline lookup yields CDR1 SNHLY and CDR2 FYNNEI. CDR3 region: CASSVGLAGGPGGELFF. DNA of the CDR3: TGTGCCAGCAGTGTGGGACTAGCGGGAGGGCCAGGGGGGGAGCTGTTTTTT.

The gene calls are TRBV7-9 and TRBJ1-2; 7 nucleotides line up with TRBD1. The V gene end was trimmed by 1 base and the J gene end by 8 bases; junction bases not matched to a gene: 7. This CDR3 comprises 14 residues. Germline V lookup: CDR1 SEHNR, CDR2 FQNEAQ (reference sequence). CDR3 sequence reads: CASSLGQGVGGYTF. The CDR3 region has the DNA TGTGCCAGCAGCTTAGGACAGGGAGTGGGAGGCTACACCTTC.

The chain couples TRBV5-1 to TRBJ2-7; 9 bases match TRBD1. The germline CDR1 and CDR2 sequences are SGHRS and YFSETQ. V dropped 4 bases and J dropped 3; count of bases not matched to a gene: 5. The CDR3 runs 14 residues. The CDR3 loop reads CASSPDRGRYEQYF. The CDR3 region has the DNA TGCGCCAGCAGCCCGGACAGGGGCCGCTACGAGCAGTACTTC.

About this clone: One end of the junction is discordant with germline, which a read error may explain. The chain links TRBV9 to TRBJ2-1, with 10 bases fitting TRBD1. CDR3 length: 16 residues. Germline assignment: CDR1 SGDLS and CDR2 YYNGEE. The CDR3 sequence: CASSVSRDRGYSEQFF. The CDR3 coding sequence is TGTGCCAGCAGCGTAAGCCGGGACAGGGGCTACAGTGAGCAGTTCTTC. The variable domain in full, with the rest retrieved from reference TRBV9 and TRBJ2-1, is DSGVTQTPKHLITATGQRVTLRCSPRSGDLSVYWYQQSLDQGLQFLIQYYNGEERAKGNILERFSAQQFPDLHSELNLSSLELGDSALYFCASSVSRDRGYSEQFFGPGTRLTVL.